This T cell receptor (beta chain) was observed in a study of shared clonotypes between healthy human individuals. On the study more broadly: Every donor yielded three CD4 naive, three CD4 memory, two CD8 naive and one CD8 memory plate.

V lost 6 bases and J lost 11; bases outside the gene matches: 2. Germline V gene sequence: CDR1 MNHEY, CDR2 SVGAGI. CDR3 length equals 11 residues. For every subset, genomic DNA was evenly distributed across several immunoSEQ plates. TCRdb's copy holds only in-frame clones and misses some; the assay was immunoSEQ multiplex PCR. The sample has 1.4 million to 1.5 million clones, approximately 96% seen once. The TCR sequence derives from a man aged 25 to 40 in good health. This sequence joins TRBV6-5 and TRBJ1-1, with 11 bases lining up with TRBD1. The sample consisted of naive CD4+ T cells sorted from blood. The subset here: CD45RA+ positively selected. CDR3 sequence (DNA): TGTGCCAGCAGAGGGGACAGGGGGGCTTTCTTT. Protein product: CASRGDRGAFF.